The rows below give T cell receptor beta chains drawn from one sample of a study of blood T cell repertoires in COVID-19. Repertoires were generated with immunoSEQ multiplex PCR, while TCRdb's copy carries only in-frame clones and drops some. The repertoire holds approximately 140,000 clones, with 79% as singletons. Specimen: peripheral blood. The receptors were sampled from a man aged 60-69 years with acute or convalescent COVID-19. The CDR3 runs from the conserved cysteine through the conserved F or W. The order of the fields is D gene, J gene, clone size, V gene, CDR3 protein, CDR3 DNA. The D gene is left open where the match is weak. Clone size, where shown, is once, few, many, or a class for clones that have expanded.

- | TRBJ1-5 | - | TRBV6-6 | CASSGSGEAGNQPQHF | TGTGCCAGCAGTGGATCAGGGGAGGCTGGGAATCAGCCCCAGCATTTT
- | TRBJ2-5 | - | TRBV3-1/TRBV3-2 | CASSQGKQIQETQYF | TGTGCCAGCAGCCAAGGTAAACAGATACAAGAGACCCAGTACTTC
- | TRBJ2-1 | - | TRBV7-3 | CASSLQLANNEQFF | TGTGCCAGCAGCTTACAGTTAGCCAACAATGAGCAGTTCTTC
TRBD1 | TRBJ1-2 | - | TRBV7-2 | CASSLAPGGNYGYTF | TGTGCCAGCAGCTTAGCGCCAGGGGGAAACTATGGCTACACCTTC
TRBD1 | TRBJ1-4 | once | TRBV7-9 | CASSTAGGLWEKLFF | TGTGCCAGCAGCACCGCAGGGGGCCTTTGGGAAAAACTGTTTTTT
TRBD2 | TRBJ2-7 | - | TRBV6-6 | CASGTSWVDEQYF | TGTGCCAGCGGGACTAGCTGGGTGGACGAGCAGTACTTC
- | TRBJ1-5 | - | TRBV4-2 | CASSQVAGAQPQHF | TGTGCCAGCAGCCAAGTAGCAGGGGCTCAGCCCCAGCATTTT
TRBD2 | TRBJ2-1 | - | TRBV6-5 | CASSHRGGAGEQFF | TGTGCCAGCAGTCATCGCGGGGGGGCGGGGGAGCAGTTCTTC
- | TRBJ2-2 | - | TRBV18 | CASSPPEIGELFF | TGTGCCAGCTCACCACCGGAGATTGGGGAGCTGTTTTTT
- | TRBJ2-1 | - | TRBV6-1 | CASSEDRDSDRQFF | TGTGCCAGCAGTGAAGACCGGGACTCCGATCGGCAGTTCTTC
- | TRBJ1-1 | - | TRBV11-1 | CASSSQGTNTEAFF | TGTGCCAGCAGCTCGCAGGGGACGAACACTGAAGCTTTCTTT
- | TRBJ2-2 | - | TRBV27 | CASSFPGTGELFF | TGTGCCAGCAGTTTCCCCGGCACCGGGGAGCTGTTTTTT
- | TRBJ1-5 | - | TRBV19 | CASKAANQPQHF | TGTGCCAGTAAGGCGGCAAATCAGCCCCAGCATTTT
TRBD1 | TRBJ1-4 | - | TRBV28 | CASSLDPGQGGKLFF | TGTGCCAGCAGTTTAGACCCGGGACAGGGTGGAAAACTGTTTTTT
TRBD1 | TRBJ1-1 | - | TRBV3-1/TRBV3-2 | CASSLSGQMNTEAFF | TGTGCCAGCAGCCTATCGGGACAGATGAACACTGAAGCTTTCTTT
TRBD1 | TRBJ2-3 | - | TRBV5-1 | CASSYQDRGVADTQYF | TGCGCCAGCAGCTACCAGGACAGGGGAGTGGCAGATACGCAGTATTTT
- | TRBJ1-4 | few | TRBV7-2 | CASSLNRQGGEKLFF | TGTGCCAGCAGCTTAAACCGGCAGGGAGGTGAAAAACTGTTTTTT
- | TRBJ1-2 | - | TRBV15 | CATSRDGGRGDGYTF | TGTGCCACCAGCAGAGACGGGGGGAGAGGGGATGGCTACACCTTC
TRBD2 | TRBJ2-7 | once | TRBV9 | CASSVGASGSSYEQYF | TGTGCCAGCAGCGTAGGTGCTAGCGGGAGCTCCTACGAGCAGTACTTC
- | TRBJ1-4 | - | TRBV6-6 | CASRGRGEKLFF | TGTGCCAGCCGGGGGAGGGGAGAAAAACTGTTTTTT